This is a list of T cell receptor beta chains from one sample in a study of OX40 agonist ivuxolimab in advanced cancers. Method: immunoSEQ multiplex PCR; TCRdb's copy keeps in-frame clones and lacks some. The sample gives around 140,000 clones, roughly 91% of which show up once; approximately 0.99% is in the top ten. This specimen was CD4+ or CD8+ T cells sorted from blood, taken in a trial of the OX40 agonist ivuxolimab. These receptors all stem from an adult with an advanced solid tumor such as melanoma, head and neck, liver or kidney cancer. CDR3s include the opening cysteine and the closing phenylalanine or tryptophan. Each record gives: V gene, J gene, clone size, D gene, CDR3 protein, CDR3 DNA. D genes are given only for firm matches. Rows give clone size only sometimes, using once, few, many, or a class for an expanded clone.

TRBV7-9,TRBJ1-2,.,.,CASSLDRHGYTF,TGTGCCAGCAGCTTAGACAGGCATGGCTACACCTTC
TRBV7-9,TRBJ2-1,.,TRBD2,CASSSREGSYNEQFF,TGTGCCAGCAGCTCTCGGGAGGGCTCCTACAATGAGCAGTTCTTC
TRBV6-6,TRBJ2-7,.,TRBD1,CATQGAGSTYEQYF,TGTGCCACCCAGGGGGCAGGATCGACCTACGAGCAGTACTTC
TRBV2,TRBJ2-1,.,.,CASKRESPNEQFF,TGTGCCAGCAAACGTGAATCCCCCAATGAGCAGTTCTTC
TRBV5-1,TRBJ1-5,once,TRBD1,CASSLGDRVGNQPQHF,TGCGCCAGCAGCTTGGGGGACAGGGTTGGCAATCAGCCCCAGCATTTT
TRBV27,TRBJ2-2,.,TRBD2,CASSFRTSAQVRFGELFF,TGTGCCAGCAGTTTCAGGACTAGCGCCCAAGTCAGGTTCGGGGAGCTGTTTTTT
TRBV7-7,TRBJ2-2,once,.,CASSLGIVGELFF,TGTGCCAGCAGCTTAGGAATCGTCGGGGAGCTGTTTTTT
TRBV19,TRBJ2-7,.,.,CASSSPRDGSYEQYF,TGTGCCAGTAGTTCCCCCCGGGACGGCTCCTACGAGCAGTACTTC
TRBV5-4,TRBJ1-3,.,.,CASSPDSSSGNTIYF,TGTGCCAGCAGCCCAGACTCCTCCTCTGGAAACACCATATATTTT
TRBV4-3,TRBJ2-7,.,.,CASSQGWWDEQYF,TGCGCCAGCAGCCAAGGGTGGTGGGACGAGCAGTACTTC
TRBV7-8,TRBJ1-2,.,.,CASSASRDWGENYGYTF,TGTGCCAGCAGCGCCTCTAGGGATTGGGGAGAGAACTATGGCTACACCTTC
TRBV5-1,TRBJ1-2,.,.,CASRTDVNYGYTF,TGCGCCAGCAGGACCGACGTTAACTATGGCTACACCTTC
TRBV14,TRBJ1-1,.,.,CASSQVGFLGTEAFF,TGTGCCAGCAGCCAAGTGGGTTTCTTGGGCACTGAAGCTTTCTTT
TRBV19,TRBJ1-5,.,.,CASSMEGSRDQPQHF,TGTGCCAGTAGTATGGAGGGGTCCAGGGATCAGCCCCAGCATTTT
TRBV21-1,TRBJ1-6,.,.,CAESRGRRDSPLHF,TGTGCCGAGTCTCGGGGACGCAGGGATTCACCCCTCCACTTT
TRBV2,TRBJ2-7,few,TRBD2,CASSQTSGGAYLVEQYF,TGTGCCAGCAGTCAGACTAGCGGGGGCGCCTACCTCGTCGAGCAGTACTTC
TRBV6-5,TRBJ2-3,.,.,CASRPGTSTDTQYF,TGTGCCAGCAGGCCCGGGACTAGCACAGATACGCAGTATTTT
TRBV9,TRBJ2-7,.,.,CASSAHSGQVYEQYF,TGTGCCAGCAGCGCCCATAGCGGACAAGTCTACGAGCAGTACTTC
TRBV6-6,TRBJ1-6,.,.,CASSVAANNSPLHF,TGTGCCAGCAGTGTCGCAGCTAATAATTCACCCCTCCACTTT
TRBV19,TRBJ1-2,.,.,CASTPRGPYGYTF,TGTGCCAGTACCCCTCGGGGACCCTATGGCTACACCTTC
TRBV5-1,TRBJ1-2,.,.,CASSSENWNNYGYTF,TGCGCCAGCAGCTCGGAAAATTGGAACAACTATGGCTACACCTTC
TRBV4-2,TRBJ2-3,.,.,CASSLNWAGSTDTQYF,TGTGCCAGCAGCCTGAACTGGGCAGGAAGCACAGATACGCAGTATTTT
TRBV11-2,TRBJ2-7,.,TRBD1,CASSLQGQGYEQYF,TGTGCCAGCAGCTTACAAGGACAGGGATACGAGCAGTACTTC
TRBV2,TRBJ1-5,.,TRBD1,CASNQGANQPQHF,TGTGCCAGCAATCAGGGGGCGAATCAGCCCCAGCATTTT
TRBV7-2,TRBJ2-2,.,.,CASSPWGELFF,TGTGCCAGCAGCCCCTGGGGGGAGCTGTTTTTT
TRBV23-1,TRBJ2-7,.,.,CASTAPFEALSYEQYF,TGCGCCAGCACCGCACCCTTTGAGGCGCTCTCCTACGAGCAGTACTTC
TRBV9,TRBJ2-1,.,TRBD2,CASSAPRVSGSYNEQFF,TGTGCCAGCAGCGCGCCTCGGGTTAGCGGGTCCTACAATGAGCAGTTCTTC
TRBV14,TRBJ2-7,.,.,CASSPVEGRKTYEQYF,TGTGCCAGCAGCCCAGTGGAGGGACGGAAGACTTACGAGCAGTACTTC
TRBV9,TRBJ2-7,.,TRBD1,CASSVGGTAAYEQYF,TGTGCCAGCAGCGTAGGAGGGACAGCGGCCTACGAGCAGTACTTC
TRBV21-1,TRBJ2-4,.,.,CASSNGPDVAKNIQYF,TGTGCCAGCAGCAATGGGCCGGACGTAGCCAAAAACATTCAGTACTTC
TRBV7-2,TRBJ2-3,.,.,CASSRVPDTQYF,TGTGCCAGCAGCAGGGTTCCAGATACGCAGTATTTT
TRBV10-3,TRBJ1-4,.,.,CAISQGLQSGDEKLFF,TGTGCCATCAGTCAGGGGCTACAATCAGGAGATGAAAAACTGTTTTTT
TRBV4-3,TRBJ1-2,.,.,CASSQEGGLSYYGYTF,TGCGCCAGCAGCCAAGAAGGGGGGCTCTCTTACTATGGCTACACCTTC
TRBV6-6,TRBJ2-7,.,.,CASSFIHRSSYEQYF,TGTGCCAGCAGTTTCATCCACAGGAGCTCCTACGAGCAGTACTTC
TRBV5-1,TRBJ1-1,.,.,CASSLGAGTRDTEAFF,TGCGCCAGCAGCTTGGGAGCAGGGACGCGGGACACTGAAGCTTTCTTT
TRBV19,TRBJ2-5,.,TRBD1,CASSLTGGKETQYF,TGTGCCAGTAGTTTAACAGGGGGGAAAGAGACCCAGTACTTC
TRBV20-1,TRBJ2-1,.,TRBD2,CSPGGDEQFF,TGCAGCCCCGGGGGGGATGAGCAGTTCTTC
TRBV7-9,TRBJ2-1,.,.,CASSAGGAGGYNEQFF,TGTGCCAGCAGCGCAGGCGGGGCAGGGGGTTACAATGAGCAGTTCTTC
TRBV4-2,TRBJ2-5,.,TRBD2,CASSRGTSGVQETQYF,TGTGCCAGCAGCCGAGGGACTAGCGGGGTCCAAGAGACCCAGTACTTC
TRBV10-3,TRBJ2-2,few,.,CAIMRRGNTGELFF,TGTGCCATCATGAGGCGGGGGAACACCGGGGAGCTGTTTTTT
TRBV5-7,TRBJ1-2,.,.,CASSSQYLNYGYTF,TGTGCCAGCAGCTCCCAATACCTTAACTATGGCTACACCTTC
TRBV6-5,TRBJ1-3,.,.,CASSYGAPSGNTIYF,TGTGCCAGCAGTTACGGGGCTCCCTCTGGAAACACCATATATTTT
TRBV7-8,TRBJ2-2,.,TRBD2,CASSLYTLAGGHSGELFF,TGTGCCAGCAGCTTGTATACACTAGCGGGGGGGCATTCCGGGGAGCTGTTTTTT
TRBV28,TRBJ2-7,.,TRBD2,CASSSGLAPTYEQYF,TGTGCCAGCAGTTCCGGACTAGCGCCTACCTACGAGCAGTACTTC
TRBV11-3,TRBJ2-2,.,TRBD2,CASSTGGGRGGLAGELFF,TGTGCCAGCAGCACCGGCGGCGGGCGGGGGGGCCTGGCCGGGGAGCTGTTTTTT
TRBV14,TRBJ2-5,.,TRBD2,CASSQDKGKPGGETQYF,TGTGCCAGCAGCCAAGATAAGGGGAAACCCGGGGGGGAGACCCAGTACTTC
TRBV14,TRBJ1-2,.,.,CASSPQGFYGYTF,TGTGCCAGCAGCCCGCAGGGCTTCTATGGCTACACCTTC
TRBV6-5,TRBJ1-2,.,.,CASRPTGSNYGYTF,TGTGCCAGCAGGCCTACAGGGAGTAACTATGGCTACACCTTC
TRBV6-5,TRBJ1-1,.,TRBD1,CASSATDRGYF,TGTGCCAGCAGTGCCACGGACAGGGGCTACTTT
TRBV5-4,TRBJ1-1,.,TRBD1,CASSPRGQGLEAFF,TGTGCCAGCAGCCCCAGGGGACAGGGGCTTGAAGCTTTCTTT
TRBV10-3,TRBJ1-4,.,TRBD1,CAISDGQGASEKLFF,TGTGCCATCAGTGACGGTCAGGGGGCAAGCGAAAAACTGTTTTTT
TRBV9,TRBJ1-5,.,.,CASSVALDQPQHF,TGTGCCAGCAGCGTAGCCTTAGATCAGCCCCAGCATTTT
TRBV18,TRBJ1-1,.,.,CASSLTGDRAAEAFF,TGTGCCAGCTCACTTACTGGGGACCGGGCGGCGGAAGCTTTCTTT
TRBV7-6,TRBJ2-1,.,TRBD2,CASSLGLAGTNEQFF,TGTGCCAGCAGCTTAGGCCTAGCGGGGACCAATGAGCAGTTCTTC
TRBV30,TRBJ2-7,once,.,CAWSRQTGGEQYF,TGTGCCTGGAGTAGACAGACAGGAGGCGAGCAGTACTTC
TRBV6-1,TRBJ2-6,.,TRBD1,CASSEIQGAHGANVLTF,TGTGCCAGCAGTGAAATACAGGGGGCGCACGGGGCCAACGTCCTGACTTTC
TRBV4-1,TRBJ2-7,.,.,CASSRRLPGSYEQYF,TGCGCCAGCAGCCGCCGCCTTCCTGGGTCCTACGAGCAGTACTTC
TRBV5-6,TRBJ1-5,once,.,CASSRRGQWGNQPQHF,TGTGCCAGCAGCAGACGGGGGCAGTGGGGCAATCAGCCCCAGCATTTT